This TCR beta chain was sequenced for a study of T-cell memory formation after mild COVID-19. In the study overall: Among the donors, TCR clusters were largely specific to each donor.

Study results and limitations: CD8+ contracting clones occupied EMRA, while CD4+ ones occupied mainly CM and EM.

This clonotype was observed a few times. Its specificity is not known. With 5 bases clipped from V and 5 bases from J, the junction kept 9 bases outside the gene matches. Germline CDR1 PRHDT, CDR2 FYEKMQ (reference sequence). The CDR3 extends over 16 amino acids. From the 5' RACE reads, TCRdb called clonotypes with MiXCR, one entry per CDR3 protein. This sample has about 470,000 distinct CDR3 sequences, with approximately 23% found just once. Sequenced material: PBMCs or a T cell subset sorted from them (not recorded which). The chain combines TRBV13 with TRBJ1-6; 7 nucleotides match TRBD1. This sequence originates from an adult woman who had mild COVID-19 (a few samples of this study predate the infection). Cell type and time point are not known. The CDR3 here is CASSTMTGSHNSPLHF. As DNA, the CDR3 is TGTGCCAGCAGCACCATGACAGGGAGTCATAATTCACCCCTCCACTTT.